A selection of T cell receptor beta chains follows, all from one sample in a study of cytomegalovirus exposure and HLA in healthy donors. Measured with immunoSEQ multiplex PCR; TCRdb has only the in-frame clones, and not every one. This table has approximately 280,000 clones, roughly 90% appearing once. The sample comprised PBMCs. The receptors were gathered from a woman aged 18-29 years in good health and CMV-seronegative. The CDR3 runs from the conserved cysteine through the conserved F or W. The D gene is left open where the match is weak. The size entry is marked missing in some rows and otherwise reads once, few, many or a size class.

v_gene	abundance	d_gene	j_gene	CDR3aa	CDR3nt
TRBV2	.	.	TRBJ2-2	CASRVRSSANTGELFF	TGTGCCAGCCGGGTTCGCTCGAGCGCGAACACCGGGGAGCTGTTTTTT
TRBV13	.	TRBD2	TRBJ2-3	CASSLAVTSGKRAADTQYF	TGTGCCAGCAGCTTAGCTGTGACTAGCGGGAAACGGGCGGCAGATACGCAGTATTTT
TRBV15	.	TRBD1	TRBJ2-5	CATGKDRGRRETQYF	TGTGCCACGGGTAAAGACAGGGGGCGCCGGGAGACCCAGTACTTC
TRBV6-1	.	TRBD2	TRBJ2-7	CASIPGLAAYEQYF	TGTGCCAGCATCCCTGGACTAGCGGCCTACGAGCAGTACTTC
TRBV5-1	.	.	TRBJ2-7	CASSLEEGKAYEQYF	TGCGCCAGCAGCTTGGAGGAGGGAAAGGCCTACGAGCAGTACTTC
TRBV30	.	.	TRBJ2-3	CAWNPGAGEYF	TGTGCCTGGAACCCAGGGGCTGGGGAGTATTTT
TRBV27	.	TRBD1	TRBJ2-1	CASKRHPRDRGSWNEQFF	TGTGCCAGCAAGCGGCACCCTCGGGACAGGGGTTCGTGGAATGAGCAGTTCTTC
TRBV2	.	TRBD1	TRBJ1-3	CASSESTGGVNTIYF	TGTGCCAGCAGTGAATCGACAGGGGGTGTAAACACCATATATTTT
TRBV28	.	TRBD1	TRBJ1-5	CASSTDRGYSNQPQHF	TGTGCCAGCAGTACCGACAGGGGCTATAGCAATCAGCCCCAGCATTTT
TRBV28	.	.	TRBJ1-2	CASSGAGANYGYTF	TGTGCCAGCAGTGGGGCAGGGGCTAACTATGGCTACACCTTC
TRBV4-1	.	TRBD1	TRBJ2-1	CASSPRSDRAAGGEQFF	TGCGCCAGCAGCCCTAGGTCCGACAGGGCCGCGGGCGGTGAGCAGTTCTTC
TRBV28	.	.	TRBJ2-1	CASTVTGIQYNEQFF	TGTGCCAGCACCGTGACAGGAATTCAATACAATGAGCAGTTCTTC
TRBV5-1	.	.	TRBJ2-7	CASSFGGLQGKNEQYF	TGCGCCAGCAGCTTCGGGGGGCTTCAGGGGAAAAACGAGCAGTACTTC
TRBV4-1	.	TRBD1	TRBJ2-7	CASSQRQGGHEQYF	TGCGCCAGCAGCCAACGACAGGGGGGTCACGAGCAGTACTTC
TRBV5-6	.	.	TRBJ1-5	CASSSRGKRQPQHF	TGTGCCAGCAGCTCGCGGGGGAAACGGCAGCCCCAGCATTTT
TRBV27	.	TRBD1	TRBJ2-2	CASRPLRGTGGFGELFF	TGTGCCAGCAGACCGCTGAGAGGGACAGGGGGGTTCGGGGAGCTGTTTTTT
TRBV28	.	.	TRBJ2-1	CASSSGHEQFF	TGTGCCAGCAGTTCAGGGCATGAGCAGTTCTTC
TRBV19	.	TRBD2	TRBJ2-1	CASSPLRAGVPNEQFF	TGTGCCAGTAGTCCCCTCCGAGCGGGAGTGCCCAATGAGCAGTTCTTC
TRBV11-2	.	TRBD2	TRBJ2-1	CASSFLGMTSGDNEQFF	TGTGCCAGCAGCTTTTTAGGTATGACTAGCGGAGACAATGAGCAGTTCTTC
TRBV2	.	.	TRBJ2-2	CASRWAANTGELFF	TGTGCCAGCAGGTGGGCAGCTAACACCGGGGAGCTGTTTTTT
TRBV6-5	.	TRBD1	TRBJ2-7	CASSWTGHYEQYF	TGTGCCAGCAGTTGGACAGGTCACTACGAGCAGTACTTC
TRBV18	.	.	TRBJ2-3	CASSDSTGTDTQYF	TGTGCCAGCTCCGACTCTACAGGTACAGATACGCAGTATTTT
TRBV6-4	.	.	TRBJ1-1	CASSVQENTEAFF	TGTGCCAGCAGTGTACAAGAGAACACTGAAGCTTTCTTT
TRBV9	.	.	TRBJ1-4	CASSASSGRNEKLFF	TGTGCCAGCAGCGCTTCTTCAGGGCGTAATGAAAAACTGTTTTTT
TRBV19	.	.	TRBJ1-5	CASSVGFSNQPQHF	TGTGCCAGTAGTGTCGGGTTTAGCAATCAGCCCCAGCATTTT
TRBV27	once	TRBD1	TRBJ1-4	CASSPDTGTANEKLFF	TGTGCCAGCAGCCCCGACACCGGGACAGCAAATGAAAAACTGTTTTTT
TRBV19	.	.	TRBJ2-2	CASNPANTGELFF	TGTGCCAGTAATCCGGCGAACACCGGGGAGCTGTTTTTT
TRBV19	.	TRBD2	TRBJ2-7	CASSITRGSQSYEQYF	TGTGCCAGTAGTATAACTCGCGGGAGTCAGTCCTACGAGCAGTACTTC
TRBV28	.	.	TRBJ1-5	CASSLASGIQPQHF	TGTGCCAGCAGTTTGGCCTCCGGGATTCAGCCCCAGCATTTT
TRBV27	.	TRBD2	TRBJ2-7	CATQLAGGIYEQYF	TGTGCCACCCAATTAGCGGGAGGTATCTACGAGCAGTACTTC